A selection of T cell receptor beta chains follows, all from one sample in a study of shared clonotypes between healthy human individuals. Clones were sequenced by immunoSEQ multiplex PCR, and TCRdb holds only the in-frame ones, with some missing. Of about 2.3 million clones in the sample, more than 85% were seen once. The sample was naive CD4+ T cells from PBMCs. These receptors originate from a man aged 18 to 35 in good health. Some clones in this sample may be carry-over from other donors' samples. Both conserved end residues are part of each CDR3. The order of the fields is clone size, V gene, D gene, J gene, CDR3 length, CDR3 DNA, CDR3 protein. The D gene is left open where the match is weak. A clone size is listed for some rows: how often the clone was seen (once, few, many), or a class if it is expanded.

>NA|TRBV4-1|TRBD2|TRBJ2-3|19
TGCGCCAGCAGCCGTCAACCGGGACTAGCGGGAGAATGGGTCGATACGCAGTATTTT
CASSRQPGLAGEWVDTQYF
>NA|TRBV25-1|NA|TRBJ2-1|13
TGTGCCACCCCAGGTGGAGTTGAAGATGAGCAGTTCTTC
CATPGGVEDEQFF
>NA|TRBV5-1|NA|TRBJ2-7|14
TGCGCCAGCAGCACGGGGGCGGGGACACACGAGCAGTACTTC
CASSTGAGTHEQYF
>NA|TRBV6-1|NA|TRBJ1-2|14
TGTGCCAGCAGGGAAAGACAGCCTAACTATGGCTACACCTTC
CASRERQPNYGYTF
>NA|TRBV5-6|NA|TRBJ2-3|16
TGTGCCAGCAGCTCGCGACAGACAAAAAGCACAGATACGCAGTATTTT
CASSSRQTKSTDTQYF
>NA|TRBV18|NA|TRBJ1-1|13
TGTGCCAGCTCACCCCCCTCAAACACTGAAGCTTTCTTT
CASSPPSNTEAFF
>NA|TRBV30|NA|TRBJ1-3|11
TGTGCCTGGCGGACTGGAAACACCATATATTTT
CAWRTGNTIYF
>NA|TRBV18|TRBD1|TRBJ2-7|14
TGTGCCAGCTCACCGACAGGGCCCCCCTACGAGCAGTACTTC
CASSPTGPPYEQYF
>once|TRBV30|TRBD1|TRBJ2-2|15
TGTGCCTGGAGTGTACAATCAGGGGGTACCGGGGAGCTGTTTTTT
CAWSVQSGGTGELFF
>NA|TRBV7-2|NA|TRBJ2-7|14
TGTGCCAGCAGCGGGTCTGACCCATGGGGCCAGCAGTACTTC
CASSGSDPWGQQYF
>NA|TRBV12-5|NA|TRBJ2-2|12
TGTGCTAGTGGGGGCGGCACCGGGGAGCTGTTTTTT
CASGGGTGELFF
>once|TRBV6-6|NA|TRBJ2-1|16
TGTGCCAGCAGTTACTATCGGTCGGGCTCCTACAATGAGCAGTTCTTC
CASSYYRSGSYNEQFF
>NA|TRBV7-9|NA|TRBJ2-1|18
TGTGCCTTCCTTGGGATCGGGGCAGGGTCCGCCTCCTACAATGAGCAGTTCTTC
CAFLGIGAGSASYNEQFF
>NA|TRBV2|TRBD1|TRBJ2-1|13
TGTGCCAGCAAGACAGGGATGTACAATGAGCAGTTCTTC
CASKTGMYNEQFF
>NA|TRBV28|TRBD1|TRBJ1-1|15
TGTGCCAGCAGGTCCTCCGGGGACAGTGGCACTGAAGCTTTCTTT
CASRSSGDSGTEAFF
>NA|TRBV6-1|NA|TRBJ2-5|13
TGTGCCAGCAGTGCCGACAACCAAGAGACCCAGTACTTC
CASSADNQETQYF
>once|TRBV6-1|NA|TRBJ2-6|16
TGTGCCAGCAGTGAAGCAAGGGTCTCTGGGGCCAACGTCCTGACTTTC
CASSEARVSGANVLTF